This T cell receptor beta chain was identified during a study of T-cell reconstitution after alpha-beta-depleted transplantation in children (dated by TCRdb to about 2016). Some background on the complete study: Using TCR repertoire profiling, the study quantitatively followed how T-cell immune reconstitution unfolded in children after TCRalphabeta/CD19-depleted allogeneic hematopoietic cell transplantation.

With respect to this clonotype: Which antigen it targets is not known. Base qualities were left out, and no much larger clone turns up one base away.

In the paper's terms, the time point label means: day 60 (about 2 months) after transplantation. The treatment or condition label, read with the paper, signifies: allogeneic hematopoietic cell transplantation with graft depleted of TCRalphabeta T cells and CD19 B cells. The children who served as transplant recipients had been given grafts of TCRalphabeta/CD19-depleted allogeneic hematopoietic cells. Library preparation was by PCR. Data came from an Illumina HiSeq 2500. Molecular barcoding was employed in the preparation of TCR libraries, with unique molecular identifiers being used to normalize TCRbeta repertoire quantification. Starting from the raw public reads, TCRdb applied fastp trimming at Q25, assembled clones with MiXCR and retained in-frame beta chains. A single entry per CDR3 protein holds the most common genes and DNA from its merged rows. Recorded for this sample are 44,000 or so distinct CDR3 sequences; about 10% of them occurred a single time. The ten largest clonotypes hold 27% of the sample.

Broad study findings and their caveats: Apparently early alphabetaT-cell count recovery about two months after transplant reportedly relied on only several hundred rapidly expanded clones derived from non-depleted graft cells. The high TCRbeta diversity at day 60 in some patients was ascribed to recipient T cells and intrathymic progenitors that had survived conditioning. Hyperexpanded clone frequencies declined over subsequent months; after one year, T-cell counts and TCRbeta diversity were mostly attributed to newly produced T cells.

V and J are truncated by 10 bases and 0 bases respectively, leaving an intervening sequence of 15 bases. The CDR3 starts with the cysteine, ends with the phenylalanine, and has 15 residues. Just CDR3 DNA is preserved here, 45 bases in frame from base 1. The germline V gene (reference sequence) gives CDR1 as MNHEY and CDR2 as SMNVEV. This clonotype was obtained from a male patient aged 2-10 years who had a stem cell transplant for chronic granulomatous disease, so the T cells may come from the graft donor. The rearranged segments are TRBV27 and TRBJ1-4, with TRBD1 as a weak D call on 5 bases. The material was PBMCs, mostly from graft donor cells, obtained 60 days after TCRalphabeta/CD19-depleted stem cell transplant. The DNA sequence is as follows: TGTGCCACCCGACGGGGGGTGTCAACTAATGAAAAACTGTTTTTT. Its protein product is CATRRGVSTNEKLFF.